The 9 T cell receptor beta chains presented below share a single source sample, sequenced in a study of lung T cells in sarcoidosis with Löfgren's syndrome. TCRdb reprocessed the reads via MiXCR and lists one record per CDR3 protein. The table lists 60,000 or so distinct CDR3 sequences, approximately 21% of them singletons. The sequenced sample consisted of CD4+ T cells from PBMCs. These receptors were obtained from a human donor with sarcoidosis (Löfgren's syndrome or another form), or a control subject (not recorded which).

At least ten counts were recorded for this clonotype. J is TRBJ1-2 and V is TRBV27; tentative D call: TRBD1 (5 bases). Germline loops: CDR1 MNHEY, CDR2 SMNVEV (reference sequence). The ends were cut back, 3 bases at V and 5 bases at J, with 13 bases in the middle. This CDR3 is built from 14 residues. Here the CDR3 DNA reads TGTGCCAGCAGTTTGATAGGGGTAGAGTATGGCTACACCTTC. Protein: CASSLIGVEYGYTF.

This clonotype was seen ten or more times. The CDR3 spells CASKPGQGYGNTIYF. The CDR3 DNA follows: TGTGCCAGCAAGCCGGGACAGGGGTACGGAAACACCATATATTTT. The rearrangement links TRBV6-1 to TRBJ1-3, with 10 bases matching TRBD1. The ends lost 7 bases at V and 4 bases at J; junction bases unmatched: 7. The CDR3 extends over 15 amino acids. Germline CDR1 reads MNHNS; CDR2 reads SASEGT.

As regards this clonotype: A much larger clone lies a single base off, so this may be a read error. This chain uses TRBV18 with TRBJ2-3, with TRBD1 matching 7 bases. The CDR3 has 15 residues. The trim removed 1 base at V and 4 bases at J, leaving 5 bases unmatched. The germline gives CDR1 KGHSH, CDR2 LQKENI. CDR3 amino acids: CASSPQGAWPDTQYF. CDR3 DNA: TGTGCCAGCTCACCACAGGGGGCTTGGCCAGATACGCAGTATTTT.

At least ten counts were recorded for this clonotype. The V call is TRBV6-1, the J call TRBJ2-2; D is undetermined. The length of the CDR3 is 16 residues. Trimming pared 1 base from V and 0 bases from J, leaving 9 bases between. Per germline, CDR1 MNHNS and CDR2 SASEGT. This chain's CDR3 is CASSEVRTPNTGELFF. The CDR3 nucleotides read TGTGCCAGCAGTGAAGTGCGGACCCCGAACACCGGGGAGCTGTTTTTT.

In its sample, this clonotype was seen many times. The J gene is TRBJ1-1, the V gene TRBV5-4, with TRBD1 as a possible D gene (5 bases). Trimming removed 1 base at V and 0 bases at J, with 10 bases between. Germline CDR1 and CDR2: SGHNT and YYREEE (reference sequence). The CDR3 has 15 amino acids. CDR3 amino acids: CASSLPSRVNTEAFF. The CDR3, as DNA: TGTGCCAGCAGCTTGCCTAGCAGGGTGAACACTGAAGCTTTCTTT.

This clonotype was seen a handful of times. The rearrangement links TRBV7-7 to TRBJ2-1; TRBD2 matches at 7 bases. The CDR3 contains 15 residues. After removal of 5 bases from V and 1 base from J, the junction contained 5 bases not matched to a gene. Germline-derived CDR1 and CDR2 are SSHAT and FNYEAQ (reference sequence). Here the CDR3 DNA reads TGTGCCAGCAGCCCTGTGGGGGGGTCCTACAATGAGCAGTTCTTC. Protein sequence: CASSPVGGSYNEQFF.

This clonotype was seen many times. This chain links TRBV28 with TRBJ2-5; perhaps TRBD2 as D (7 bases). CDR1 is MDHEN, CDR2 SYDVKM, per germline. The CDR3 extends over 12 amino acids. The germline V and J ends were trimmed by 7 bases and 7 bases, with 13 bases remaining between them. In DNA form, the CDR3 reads TGTGCCAGCACCGGGGGGCCGTGGACCCAGTACTTC. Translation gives CASTGGPWTQYF. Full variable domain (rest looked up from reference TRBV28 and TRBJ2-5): DVKVTQSSRYLVKRTGEKVFLECVQDMDHENMFWYRQDPGLGLRLIYFSYDVKMKEKGDIPEGYSVSREKKERFSLILESASTNQTSMYLCASTGGPWTQYFGPGTRLLVL.

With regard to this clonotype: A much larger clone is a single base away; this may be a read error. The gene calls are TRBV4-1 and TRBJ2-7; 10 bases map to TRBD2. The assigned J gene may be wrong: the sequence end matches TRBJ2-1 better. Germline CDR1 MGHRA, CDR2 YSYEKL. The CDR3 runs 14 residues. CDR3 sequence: CASSQSAGGNEQFF. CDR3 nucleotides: TGCGCCAGCAGCCAATCAGCGGGAGGGAACGAGCAGTTCTTC.

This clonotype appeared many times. The CDR3 spells CASSLYPGASTDTQYF. CDR3 bases: TGTGCCAGCAGCTTATATCCGGGAGCTAGCACAGATACGCAGTATTTT. The chain uses TRBV7-2 and TRBJ2-3, with a weak D call TRBD2 (6 bases). Germline V CDR1 and CDR2: SGHTA, FQGNSA. The V gene lost 2 bases and the J gene lost 0 bases, with 12 bases spanning the gap. The length of the CDR3 is 16 residues.